Following are 2 T cell receptor beta chains from one sample sequenced in a study of cytomegalovirus exposure and HLA in healthy donors. PCR was performed using 60 Vbeta and 13 Jbeta primers. Repertoires were generated with immunoSEQ multiplex PCR, while TCRdb's copy carries only in-frame clones and drops some. The sample records around 92,000 clones, about 80% being singletons. The sequencing sample was made of PBMCs. Source of these receptors: a man in his sixties in good health and CMV-seropositive.

As concerns this clone: Other DNA variants within this sample encode the same CDR3. V usage is TRBV5-1 and J usage is TRBJ1-3, with D hard to call. In germline, CDR1 is SGHRS, CDR2 YFSETQ. CDR3 size: 15 residues. V dropped 0 bases and J dropped 0 bases, with 7 bases sitting between them. The CDR3 sequence is CASSLDGSSGNTIYF. CDR3 nucleotides: TGCGCCAGCAGCTTGGACGGGAGCTCTGGAAACACCATATATTTT. Full variable domain (rest looked up from reference TRBV5-1 and TRBJ1-3): KAGVTQTPRYLIKTRGQQVTLSCSPISGHRSVSWYQQTPGQGLQFLFEYFSETQRNKGNFPGRFSGRQFSNSRSEMNVSTLELGDSALYLCASSLDGSSGNTIYFGEGSWLTVV.

This chain connects TRBV6-5 to TRBJ2-7; 10 bases agree with TRBD1. This CDR3 has 15 amino acids. J was trimmed by 6 bases and V by 0 bases; bases with no gene match: 5. Looked up from germline, CDR1 is MNHEY and CDR2 is SVGAGI. CDR3 DNA sequence: TGTGCCAGCAGTTACTCGAGACAGGGGGCTTTCGAGCAGTACTTC. Translation gives CASSYSRQGAFEQYF.